Below, 18 T cell receptor beta chains from the same sample are listed, as sequenced in a study of shared T cell receptors in the human thymus. TCRdb keeps only in-frame clones here, not all; method: immunoSEQ multiplex PCR. This sample has roughly 700,000 clones; roughly 90% occur once, and the top ten carry about 0.01%. These data were also filed under a second study, of human thymus T cells.

Sequencing was done on a sample of thymocytes. The receptors stem from a boy younger than two with a congenital heart defect.

The chain combines TRBV2 with TRBJ2-7, with 12 bases matching TRBD2. Germline CDR1 reads SNHLY; CDR2 reads FYNNEI. This CDR3 is built from 19 residues. Unmatched junction bases numbered 17, after V lost 6 bases and J lost 2 bases. In nucleotides, the CDR3 is TGTGCCAGCAGATTCAATGGGGCTAGCGGGGGGGGGACCGCCTACGAGCAGTACTTC. It is translated as CASRFNGASGGGTAYEQYF.

The genes are TRBV7-9 and TRBJ2-7, with TRBD2 matching over 8 bases. The V segment lost 3 bases and the J segment 2 bases; nucleotides outside the gene matches: 9. The germline V gene encodes CDR1 SEHNR and CDR2 FQNEAQ (reference sequence). The CDR3 has 16 amino acids. The CDR3 protein is CASSFTSGSTPYEQYF. DNA of the CDR3: TGTGCCAGCAGCTTCACAAGCGGGAGTACCCCCTACGAGCAGTACTTC.

This rearrangement joins TRBV9 to TRBJ2-5, with D maybe TRBD2 (6 bases). Trimming cost V 4 bases and J 1 base, with 11 bases left between them. In germline, CDR1 is SGDLS, CDR2 YYNGEE. CDR3 length: 14 amino acids. The CDR3 spells CASSPRTTQETQYF. Written as DNA, the CDR3 is TGTGCCAGCAGCCCCCGGACTACCCAAGAGACCCAGTACTTC.

V usage is TRBV7-8 and J usage is TRBJ2-1; 8 bases line up with TRBD2. CDR3 length equals 14 residues. CDR1 is SGHVS, CDR2 FQNEAQ, per germline. J gave up 2 bases and V 8 bases, and 5 bases lay outside the gene matches. Written as DNA, the CDR3 is TGTGCCAGCGGTCGGCGGGAGGCCTACAATGAGCAGTTCTTC. Its protein product is CASGRREAYNEQFF.

In this sample, this clone turned up once. This sequence joins TRBV4-3 and TRBJ1-2, with a possible D match to TRBD1 (6 bases). The CDR3 is 17 amino acids. CDR1 and CDR2 from the germline V gene are LGHNA and YSLEER. Trimming cost V 1 base and J 3 bases, with 18 bases left between them. CDR3 sequence (DNA): TGCGCCAGCAGCCAAGTGTCCACAGGGATAGACGACTATGGCTACACCTTC. Translating it yields CASSQVSTGIDDYGYTF.

The rearrangement joins TRBV4-2 to TRBJ1-5; TRBD1 aligns across 10 bases. CDR1 and CDR2 (germline): LGHNA, YNFKEQ. This CDR3 spans 17 amino acids. With 0 bases clipped from V and 3 bases from J, the junction kept 5 bases outside the gene matches. The DNA for the CDR3 is TGTGCCAGCAGCCAAGATAGGGGGACAGGGGTCAATCAGCCCCAGCATTTT. Protein sequence: CASSQDRGTGVNQPQHF.

The chain uses TRBV28 and TRBJ1-2; 7 bases match TRBD1. V shed 6 bases and J 4 bases; nucleotides not matched to a gene: 11. Germline CDR1 MDHEN, CDR2 SYDVKM. This CDR3 contains 15 residues. Written as DNA, the CDR3 is TGTGCCAGCAGGGGACCCCGGGCAGGGGGCTATGGCTACACCTTC. It encodes CASRGPRAGGYGYTF.

This clone is a singleton in its sample. The rearrangement joins TRBV28 to TRBJ2-1; 13 bases match TRBD2. This CDR3 has 18 residues. CDR1 is MDHEN, CDR2 SYDVKM, per germline. Losses at the gene ends were 3 bases for V and 4 bases for J; bases not matched to a gene: 9. CDR3 region: CASSFRDLLAGGYNEQFF. In DNA, the CDR3 is TGTGCCAGCAGTTTCCGCGACCTACTAGCGGGAGGGTACAATGAGCAGTTCTTC.

This clone occurred once. The rearrangement joins TRBV5-5 to TRBJ2-7; 7 bases align to TRBD1. The junction had 9 bases not matched to a gene; V was cut back by 4 bases and J by 2 bases. The germline V gene has CDR1 SGHKS and CDR2 YYEKEE (reference sequence). The CDR3 covers 15 residues. CDR3 sequence: CASSPDGQGAYEQYF. CDR3 DNA sequence: TGTGCCAGCAGCCCGGACGGGCAGGGGGCCTACGAGCAGTACTTC.

The chain links TRBV14 to TRBJ2-1; TRBD2 matches 7 bases. Losses at the gene ends were 1 base for V and 4 bases for J; bases not matched to a gene: 4. This CDR3 comprises 15 residues. CDR1 is SGHDN, CDR2 FVKESK, per germline. The CDR3, as DNA: TGTGCCAGCAGCCAAGGGGCTAGCGGTTACAATGAGCAGTTCTTC. Translation gives CASSQGASGYNEQFF.

The V call is TRBV10-2, the J call TRBJ1-2, with 7 bases fitting TRBD1. This CDR3 has 16 amino acids. V lost 3 bases and J lost 4; bases outside the gene matches: 11. Germline V gene sequence: CDR1 WSHSY, CDR2 SAAADI. In DNA form, the CDR3 reads TGCGCCAGCAGTGAAAAGGGGGCGGAGCTAAGCTATGGCTACACCTTC. This gives the protein CASSEKGAELSYGYTF.

The chain recombines TRBV6-7 with TRBJ2-7, with 13 nucleotides matching TRBD2. TRBV6-7 is designated an ORF whose function remains uncertain. The CDR3 is made up of 21 amino acids. Germline trimming cut 7 bases from V and 3 bases from J; bases unmatched to any gene: 24. CDR3 residues: CASTQGVGLGQLAGGDYEQYF. CDR3 DNA sequence: TGTGCCAGCACCCAAGGGGTTGGGTTGGGGCAACTAGCGGGAGGGGACTACGAGCAGTACTTC.

The chain employs TRBV7-2 and TRBJ2-5; perhaps TRBD1 as D (7 bases). Germline assignment: CDR1 SGHTA and CDR2 FQGNSA. The CDR3 consists of 17 residues. The V end was cut by 7 bases, the J end by 1 base, with 22 bases between. The chain's CDR3 is CASTVSTSGGSQETQYF. For the CDR3, the DNA is TGTGCCAGCACCGTCTCGACCTCAGGGGGGTCCCAAGAGACCCAGTACTTC.

The chain has TRBV4-1 and TRBJ2-7, with D maybe TRBD2 (5 bases). The CDR3 loop spans 15 amino acids. From germline, CDR1 is MGHRA and CDR2 YSYEKL. Trimming cost V 4 bases and J 4 bases, with 17 bases left between them. The CDR3, as DNA: TGCGCCAGCAGCCCCATTGAGGGCCTCTCATACGAGCAGTACTTC. It specifies CASSPIEGLSYEQYF.

The chain joins TRBV5-1 to TRBJ2-5, with D possibly matching TRBD2 (6 bases). Germline V gene data show CDR1 as SGHRS and CDR2 as YFSETQ. The CDR3 is 15 amino acids. Trimming stripped 4 bases from V and 11 bases from J, with 24 bases between. CDR3 DNA sequence: TGCGCCAGCAGCCAAAGAGAGACGGGGCGGGGTAAGCAGTACTTC. Its protein is CASSQRETGRGKQYF.

The count of this clone is one. The CDR3 nucleotides are TGTGCCAGCAAGGAGGGTTCCTACACCTTC. The encoded protein is CASKEGSYTF. V usage is TRBV21-1 and J usage is TRBJ1-2. TRBV21-1 is termed a pseudogene. The CDR3 consists of 10 residues.

CDR3 DNA: TGTGCCAGCAGCCTCGGGACAATTGAAAAACTGTTTTTT. Translated: CASSLGTIEKLFF. The chain recombines TRBV5-6 with TRBJ1-4; D possibly corresponds to TRBD1 (6 bases). In germline, CDR1 is SGHDT, CDR2 YYEEEE. Deletions cut 4 bases from V and 7 bases from J, with 11 bases between. CDR3 length equals 13 residues.

The CDR3 protein is CASSQDRDEKLFF. The CDR3 nucleotides are TGTGCCAGCAGCCAAGACAGGGATGAAAAACTGTTTTTT. This chain links TRBV14 with TRBJ1-4, with D perhaps matching TRBD1 (5 bases). CDR1 and CDR2 from the germline V gene are SGHDN and FVKESK. The CDR3 loop spans 13 amino acids. Trimming pared 0 bases from V and 6 bases from J, leaving 5 bases between. The full variable domain, with the rest looked up from reference TRBV14 and TRBJ1-4, is EAGVTQFPSHSVIEKGQTVTLRCDPISGHDNLYWYRRVMGKEIKFLLHFVKESKQDESGMPNNRFLAERTGGTYSTLKVQPAELEDSGVYFCASSQDRDEKLFFGSGTQLSVL.